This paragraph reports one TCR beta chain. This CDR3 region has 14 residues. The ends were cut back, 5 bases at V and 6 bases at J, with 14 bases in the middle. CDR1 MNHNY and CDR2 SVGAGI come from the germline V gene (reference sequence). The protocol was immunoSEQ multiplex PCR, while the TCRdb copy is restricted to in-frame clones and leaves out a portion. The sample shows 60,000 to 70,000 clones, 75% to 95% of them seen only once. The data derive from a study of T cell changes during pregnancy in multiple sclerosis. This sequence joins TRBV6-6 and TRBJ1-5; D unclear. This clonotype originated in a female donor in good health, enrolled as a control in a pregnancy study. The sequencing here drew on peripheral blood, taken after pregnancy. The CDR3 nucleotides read TGTGCCAGCAGTCCGAGGGCCTGGGGTCAGCCCCAGCATTTT. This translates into CASSPRAWGQPQHF.